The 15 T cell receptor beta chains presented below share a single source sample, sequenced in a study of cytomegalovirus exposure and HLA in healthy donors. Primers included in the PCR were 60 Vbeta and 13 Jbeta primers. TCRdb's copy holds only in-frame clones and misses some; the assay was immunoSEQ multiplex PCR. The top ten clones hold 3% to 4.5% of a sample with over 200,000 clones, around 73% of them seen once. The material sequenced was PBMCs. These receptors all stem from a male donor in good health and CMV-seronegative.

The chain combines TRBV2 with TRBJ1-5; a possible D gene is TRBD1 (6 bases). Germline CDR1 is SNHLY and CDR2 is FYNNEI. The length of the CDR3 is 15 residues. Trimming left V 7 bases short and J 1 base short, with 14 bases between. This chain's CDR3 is CASTVDRLSNQPQHF. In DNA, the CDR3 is TGTGCCAGCACCGTTGACAGGCTAAGCAATCAGCCCCAGCATTTT.

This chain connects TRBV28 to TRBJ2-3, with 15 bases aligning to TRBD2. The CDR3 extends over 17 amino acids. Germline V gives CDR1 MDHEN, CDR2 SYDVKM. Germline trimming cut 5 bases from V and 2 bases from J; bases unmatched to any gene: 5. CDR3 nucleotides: TGTGCCAGCAGTCGGACTAGCGGGAGGGCCTACACAGATACGCAGTATTTT. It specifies CASSRTSGRAYTDTQYF. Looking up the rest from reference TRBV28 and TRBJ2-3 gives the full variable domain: DVKVTQSSRYLVKRTGEKVFLECVQDMDHENMFWYRQDPGLGLRLIYFSYDVKMKEKGDIPEGYSVSREKKERFSLILESASTNQTSMYLCASSRTSGRAYTDTQYFGPGTRLTVL.

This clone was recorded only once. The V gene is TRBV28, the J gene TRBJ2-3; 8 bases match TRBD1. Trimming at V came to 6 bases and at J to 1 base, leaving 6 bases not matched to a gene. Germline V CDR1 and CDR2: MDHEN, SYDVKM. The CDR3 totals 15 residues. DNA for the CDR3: TGTGCCAGCAGCTGGACAGGGTATGGCACAGATACGCAGTATTTT. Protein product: CASSWTGYGTDTQYF.

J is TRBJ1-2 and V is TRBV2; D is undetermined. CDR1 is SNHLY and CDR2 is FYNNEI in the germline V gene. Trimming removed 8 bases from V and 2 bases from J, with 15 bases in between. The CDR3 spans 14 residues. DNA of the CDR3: TGTGCCAGCGCCCCGTTGGCAGTCAACTATGGCTACACCTTC. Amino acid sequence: CASAPLAVNYGYTF.

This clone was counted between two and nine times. CDR3 in amino acids: CASSSLPTYEQYF. CDR3 in DNA: TGTGCCAGCAGTTCCCTACCCACCTACGAGCAGTACTTC. The chain links TRBV6-6 to TRBJ2-7, with D unclear. Trimming removed 4 bases from V and 2 bases from J, with 9 bases in between. CDR3 size: 13 residues. Germline V gene sequence: CDR1 MNHNY, CDR2 SVGAGI (reference sequence).

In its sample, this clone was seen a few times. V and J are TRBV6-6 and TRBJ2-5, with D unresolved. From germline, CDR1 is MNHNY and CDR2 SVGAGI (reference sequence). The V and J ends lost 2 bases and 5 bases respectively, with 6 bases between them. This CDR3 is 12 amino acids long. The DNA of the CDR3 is TGTGCCAGCAGTTACCCTCGGGAGACCCAGTACTTC. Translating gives CASSYPRETQYF.

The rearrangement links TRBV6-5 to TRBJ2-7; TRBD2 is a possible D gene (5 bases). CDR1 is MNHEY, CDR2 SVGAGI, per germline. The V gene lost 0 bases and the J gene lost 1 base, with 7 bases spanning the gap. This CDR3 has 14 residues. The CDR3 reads CASSYSTSSYEQYF. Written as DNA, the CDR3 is TGTGCCAGCAGTTACTCTACTAGTTCCTACGAGCAGTACTTC.

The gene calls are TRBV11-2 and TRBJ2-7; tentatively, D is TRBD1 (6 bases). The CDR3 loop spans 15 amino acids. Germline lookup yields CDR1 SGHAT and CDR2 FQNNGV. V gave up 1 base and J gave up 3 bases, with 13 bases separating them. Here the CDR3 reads CASSLVPDSYYEQYF. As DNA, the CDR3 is TGTGCCAGCAGCTTAGTGCCGGACAGCTACTACGAGCAGTACTTC.

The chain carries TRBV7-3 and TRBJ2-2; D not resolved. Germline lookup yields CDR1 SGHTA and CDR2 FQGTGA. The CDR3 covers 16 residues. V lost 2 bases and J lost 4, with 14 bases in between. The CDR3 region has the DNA TGTGCCAGCAGCTTACAAACGATTAGAAGCACCGGGGAGCTGTTTTTT. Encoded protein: CASSLQTIRSTGELFF.

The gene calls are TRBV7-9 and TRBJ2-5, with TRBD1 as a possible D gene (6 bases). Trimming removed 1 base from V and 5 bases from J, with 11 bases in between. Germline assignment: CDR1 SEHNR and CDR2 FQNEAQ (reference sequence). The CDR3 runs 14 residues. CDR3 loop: CASSLGGGRETQYF. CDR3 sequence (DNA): TGTGCCAGCAGCTTAGGTGGGGGCCGGGAGACCCAGTACTTC.

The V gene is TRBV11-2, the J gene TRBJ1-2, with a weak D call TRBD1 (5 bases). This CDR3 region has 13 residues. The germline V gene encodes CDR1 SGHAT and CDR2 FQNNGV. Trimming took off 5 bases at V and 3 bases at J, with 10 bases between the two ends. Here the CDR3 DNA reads TGTGCCAGCAGCACGTCAGGGTACTATGGCTACACCTTC. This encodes CASSTSGYYGYTF.

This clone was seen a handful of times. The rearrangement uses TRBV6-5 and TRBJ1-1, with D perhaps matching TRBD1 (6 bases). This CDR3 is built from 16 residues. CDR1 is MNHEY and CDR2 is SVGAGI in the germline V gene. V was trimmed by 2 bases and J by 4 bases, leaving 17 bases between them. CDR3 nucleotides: TGTGCCAGCAGTTACGGTGGGGGGGCGGGGGGCACTGAAGCTTTCTTT. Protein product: CASSYGGGAGGTEAFF.

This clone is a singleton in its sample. The CDR3 nucleotides read TGTGCCAGCAGTCCGGGACAGGTCATGGATACGCAGTATTTT. It yields the protein CASSPGQVMDTQYF. V usage is TRBV6-4 and J usage is TRBJ2-3, with 8 bases lining up with TRBD1. Germline assignment: CDR1 MRHNA and CDR2 SNTAGT. Trimming took 5 bases from V and 6 from J; bases not matched to a gene: 7. The CDR3 spans 14 residues.

CDR3 sequence: CASSLKTGFSNQPQHF. The CDR3 DNA is TGTGCCAGCAGTTTAAAAACAGGGTTTAGCAATCAGCCCCAGCATTTT. This chain links TRBV28 with TRBJ1-5, with D perhaps matching TRBD1 (6 bases). Looked up from germline, CDR1 is MDHEN and CDR2 is SYDVKM. The CDR3 spans 16 residues. The germline V and J ends were trimmed by 2 bases and 0 bases, with 11 bases remaining between them.

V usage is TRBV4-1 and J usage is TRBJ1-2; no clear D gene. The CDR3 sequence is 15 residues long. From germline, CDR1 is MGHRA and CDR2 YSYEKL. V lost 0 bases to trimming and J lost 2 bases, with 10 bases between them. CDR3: CASSQEETFNYGYTF. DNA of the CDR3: TGCGCCAGCAGCCAAGAAGAGACATTCAACTATGGCTACACCTTC.